This T cell receptor beta chain originates from a study of response to subunit inactivated influenza vaccine. V lost 6 bases, J lost 0 bases, and 16 bases stayed unmatched. The CDR3 extends over 18 amino acids. CDR1 is MNHNS, CDR2 SASEGT, per germline. From the RT-PCR reads, TCRdb called clonotypes with MiXCR, one entry per CDR3 protein. The profile covers 530,000 or so distinct CDR3 sequences, with around 25% appearing a single time and around 1.8% taken by the ten largest. This clonotype was seen many times. Sequences were derived from CD4+ T cells sorted from PBMCs, sampled about 5 days after vaccination. This clonotype was sampled from a man aged 50-60 years who received an inactivated influenza vaccine. This chain links TRBV6-1 with TRBJ1-2; 7 nucleotides match TRBD1. The CDR3 nucleotides read TGTGCCAGCAGCGTTTTCTCTACGAGACAGGGCCCTAACTATGGCTACACCTTC. Protein sequence: CASSVFSTRQGPNYGYTF.